The rows below give T cell receptor beta chains drawn from one sample of a study of blood T cell repertoires in COVID-19. Some clones are missing from TCRdb's copy, which holds only in-frame ones; the method was immunoSEQ multiplex PCR. The sample contains fewer than 350,000 clones, approximately 85% of which appear only once. The source material was PBMCs or T cells enriched from blood (not recorded which). These receptor sequences come from a woman in her twenties or thirties who had recovered from COVID-19. Each CDR3 is given with its conserved first and last residue. D genes are given only for firm matches. Clone size is shown for a subset of rows, as once, few, many or a class of expanded clone.

j_call d_call v_call clone_size cdr3_nt cdr3_aa
TRBJ2-7 TRBD2 TRBV15 NA TGTGCCACCAGCAGGGGACTAGCGGTGAACTCCTACGAGCAGTACTTC CATSRGLAVNSYEQYF
TRBJ1-1 NA TRBV11-2 once TGTGCCAGCAGCTTAGCTATGGGGCGAACCACTGAAGCTTTCTTT CASSLAMGRTTEAFF
TRBJ1-6 TRBD1 TRBV7-2 once TGTGCCAGCAGCTTAGGAGCGGGTCCCGGGACAGGGTCGGGTTCACCCCTCCACTTT CASSLGAGPGTGSGSPLHF
TRBJ2-5 NA TRBV10-1 NA TGCGCCAGCAGTGAGGGGGAGTCCTGGGTGGAGACCCAGTACTTC CASSEGESWVETQYF
TRBJ2-5 TRBD1 TRBV28 NA TGTGCCAGCGACCGGGACAGCCAAGAGACCCAGTACTTC CASDRDSQETQYF
TRBJ2-1 TRBD2 TRBV5-4 NA TGTGCCAGCAGCCCCGGACTAGCGGGAGTCTACAATGAGCAGTTCTTC CASSPGLAGVYNEQFF
TRBJ2-7 TRBD1 TRBV9 once TGTGCCAGCAGCGTAGGCAGGGGGCGGACCTACGAGCAGTACTTC CASSVGRGRTYEQYF
TRBJ2-5 TRBD2 TRBV3-1/TRBV3-2 once TGTGCCAGCAGCCAAGAGGGATCAGCGGGGGGGACCCAGTACTTC CASSQEGSAGGTQYF
TRBJ2-3 TRBD2 TRBV5-5 NA TGTGCCAGCAGCGTGGGACTAGCGGAGACAGATACGCAGTATTTT CASSVGLAETDTQYF
TRBJ1-2 TRBD1 TRBV5-1 NA TGCGCCAGCAGCTCCGACAGGGATCGTGGCTACACCTTC CASSSDRDRGYTF
TRBJ2-2 TRBD2 TRBV19 NA TGTGCCAGTAGTATGTTGGGCGGGGGGGCCCGGGAGCTGTTTTTT CASSMLGGGARELFF
TRBJ2-6 NA TRBV27 once TGTGCCAGCAGTTTACTCTCTGGGGCCAACGTCCTGACTTTC CASSLLSGANVLTF
TRBJ2-5 TRBD2 TRBV5-5 NA TGTGCCAGCAGCTTGGAGGGACTAGTTATAGAGACCCAGTACTTC CASSLEGLVIETQYF
TRBJ1-2 NA TRBV10-3 NA TGTGCCATCAGTTATCAGGGGCCTAACTATGGCTACACCTTC CAISYQGPNYGYTF
TRBJ1-2 NA TRBV6-5 once TGTGCCACCAGGGCTTATAACTATGGCTACACCTTC CATRAYNYGYTF
TRBJ1-6 TRBD1 TRBV6-5 NA TGTGCCAGCAGCCTACAGGGGATTAATTCACCCCTCCACTTT CASSLQGINSPLHF
TRBJ1-1 TRBD1 TRBV19 NA TGTGCCAGTAGTATGGGGACAGGGGGCGCGGACACTGAAGCTTTCTTT CASSMGTGGADTEAFF
TRBJ1-4 NA TRBV5-1 NA TGCGCCAGCAGCTTGGGGGGACTACAAAATGAAAAACTGTTTTTT CASSLGGLQNEKLFF
TRBJ2-1 TRBD2 TRBV9 NA TGTGCCTCGGGAACGGGCGGCGGGAGTTACAATGAGCAGTTCTTC CASGTGGGSYNEQFF
TRBJ1-4 NA TRBV5-1 NA TGCGCCAGCTCACAGGGTTCTAATGAAAAACTGTTTTTT CASSQGSNEKLFF
TRBJ2-3 TRBD2 TRBV5-4 NA TGTGCCAGCAGCCTCGGGACTAGCGTACACACAGATACGCAGTATTTT CASSLGTSVHTDTQYF
TRBJ2-2 NA TRBV10-3 NA TGTGCCATCAGGGGAGCCGGGGAGCTGTTTTTT CAIRGAGELFF
TRBJ1-2 NA TRBV5-1 NA TGCGCCAGCAGCCCCGAACCGACAGGAGAGGGGGGCTACACCTTC CASSPEPTGEGGYTF
TRBJ1-2 NA TRBV28 NA TGTGCCAGCAGTGCTCGGTTGAGTTATGGCTACACCTTC CASSARLSYGYTF
TRBJ1-2 TRBD1 TRBV6-6 NA TGTGCCAGCAAGTCCCCGGGACAGCCTTATGGCTACACCTTC CASKSPGQPYGYTF
TRBJ2-1 NA TRBV7-8 NA TGTGCCAGCAGCAAGGGAGGGACAAGCTCCTACAATGAGCAGTTCTTC CASSKGGTSSYNEQFF
TRBJ2-7 TRBD2 TRBV7-8 NA TGTGCCAGCAGCTTCCGGGGGGGTTCCTACGAGCAGTACTTC CASSFRGGSYEQYF
TRBJ1-2 NA TRBV30 NA TGTGCCTGGAGTTTGTGGGCGCGTAGCTATGGCTACACCTTC CAWSLWARSYGYTF
TRBJ2-1 TRBD2 TRBV9 NA TGTGCCAGCAGCGAATCGACGGGGGGAGGGCACTCCTACAATGAGCAGTTCTTC CASSESTGGGHSYNEQFF
TRBJ2-1 NA TRBV4-3 NA TGCGCCAGCAGCCAAGAGGGGGGAAATGAGCAGTTCTTC CASSQEGGNEQFF
TRBJ1-1 NA TRBV2 NA TGTGCCAGCAGTGAGACAGCCTTAATAAACACTGAAGCTTTCTTT CASSETALINTEAFF
TRBJ1-4 TRBD1 TRBV5-1 NA TGCGCCAGCAGCTTGATTCTCGGGCAGGGGGCTGAAAAACTGTTTTTT CASSLILGQGAEKLFF
TRBJ1-2 TRBD1 TRBV6-5 NA TGTGCCAGCAGAAGTCAGGGGGGCGGCTACACCTTC CASRSQGGGYTF
TRBJ2-7 TRBD2 TRBV18 NA TGTGCCAGCTCACCACTTCCTAGCGGGGCCTACGAGCAGTACTTC CASSPLPSGAYEQYF
TRBJ1-1 NA TRBV19 NA TGTGCCAGTAGTACCTACGGACAGACTGAAGCTTTCTTT CASSTYGQTEAFF
TRBJ1-2 TRBD1 TRBV6-5 NA TGTGCCAGCAGTTACGCACGGACAGGGGGTGGTGGCTACACCTTC CASSYARTGGGGYTF
TRBJ1-1 NA TRBV27 NA TGTGCCAGCAGTGTACGGGACATGCGCGCTGAAGCTTTCTTT CASSVRDMRAEAFF
TRBJ2-3 TRBD2 TRBV5-1 NA TGCGCCAGCAGCCAAACCGGGACTAGCGTTTCCAATACGCAGTATTTT CASSQTGTSVSNTQYF
TRBJ2-5 NA TRBV9 NA TGTGCCAGCAGCGGGGAAGGGGGAGAGACCCAGTACTTC CASSGEGGETQYF
TRBJ2-7 TRBD2 TRBV7-2 once TGTGCCAGCAGCCAGGGACTAGCGGGGGCCTACGAGCAGTACTTC CASSQGLAGAYEQYF
TRBJ2-5 NA TRBV4-2 NA TGTGCCAGCAGCCAAGATTATCTACAGTGGGAGACCCAGTACTTC CASSQDYLQWETQYF
TRBJ2-7 NA TRBV6-5 few TGTGCCAGCAGTTACCGGCAGGGCGTTATGTACGAGCAGTACTTC CASSYRQGVMYEQYF
TRBJ1-1 NA TRBV6-5 NA TGTGCCAGCAGTTACTGGCAGGGCGGAACTGAAGCTTTCTTT CASSYWQGGTEAFF
TRBJ2-7 TRBD2 TRBV6-2/TRBV6-3 NA TGTGCCAGCAGTCCCCCGGGACTAGCGGTCTACGAGCAGTACTTC CASSPPGLAVYEQYF
TRBJ1-2 NA TRBV9 NA TGTGCCAGCAGCGAGTCCAGGGGAAGCTATGGCTACACCTTC CASSESRGSYGYTF
TRBJ1-4 NA TRBV14 NA TGTGCCAGCAGCCAGGCGGGCGGAAATGAAAAACTGTTTTTT CASSQAGGNEKLFF